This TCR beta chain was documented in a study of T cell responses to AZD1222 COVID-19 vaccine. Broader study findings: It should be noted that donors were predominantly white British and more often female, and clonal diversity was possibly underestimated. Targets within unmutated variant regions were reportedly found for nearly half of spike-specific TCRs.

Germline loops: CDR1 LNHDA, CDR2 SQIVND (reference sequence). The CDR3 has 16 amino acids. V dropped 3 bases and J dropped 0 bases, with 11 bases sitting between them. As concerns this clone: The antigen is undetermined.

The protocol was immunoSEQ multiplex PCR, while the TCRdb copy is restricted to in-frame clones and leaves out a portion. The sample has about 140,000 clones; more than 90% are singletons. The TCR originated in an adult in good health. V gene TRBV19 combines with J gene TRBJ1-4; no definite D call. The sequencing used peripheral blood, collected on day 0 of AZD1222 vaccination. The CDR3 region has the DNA TGTGCCAGTAGTATGTTGGGGTTTGCAACTAATGAAAAACTGTTTTTT. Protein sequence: CASSMLGFATNEKLFF.